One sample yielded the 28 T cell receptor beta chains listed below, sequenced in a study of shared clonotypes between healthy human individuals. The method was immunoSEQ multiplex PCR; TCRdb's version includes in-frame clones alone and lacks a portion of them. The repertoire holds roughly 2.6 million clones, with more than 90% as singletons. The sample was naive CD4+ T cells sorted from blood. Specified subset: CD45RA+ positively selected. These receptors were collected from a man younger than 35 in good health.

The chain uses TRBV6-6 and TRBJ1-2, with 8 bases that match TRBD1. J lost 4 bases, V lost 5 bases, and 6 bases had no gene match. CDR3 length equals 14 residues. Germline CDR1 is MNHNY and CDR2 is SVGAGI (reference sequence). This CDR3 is CASSASGGSYGYTF. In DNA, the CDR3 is TGTGCCAGCAGTGCATCAGGGGGCAGCTATGGCTACACCTTC.

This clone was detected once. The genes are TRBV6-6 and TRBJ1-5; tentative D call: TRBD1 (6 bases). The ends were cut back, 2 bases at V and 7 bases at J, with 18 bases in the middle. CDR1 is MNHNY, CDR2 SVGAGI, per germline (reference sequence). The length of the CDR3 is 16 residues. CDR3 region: CASSYLTGFDVQPQHF. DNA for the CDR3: TGTGCCAGCAGTTACCTAACAGGGTTCGATGTGCAGCCCCAGCATTTT.

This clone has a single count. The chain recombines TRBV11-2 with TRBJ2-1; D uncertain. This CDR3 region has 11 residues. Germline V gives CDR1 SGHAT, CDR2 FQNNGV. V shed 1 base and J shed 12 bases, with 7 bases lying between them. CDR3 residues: CASSLGLAQFF. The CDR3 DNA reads TGTGCCAGCAGCTTAGGCTTGGCGCAGTTCTTC.

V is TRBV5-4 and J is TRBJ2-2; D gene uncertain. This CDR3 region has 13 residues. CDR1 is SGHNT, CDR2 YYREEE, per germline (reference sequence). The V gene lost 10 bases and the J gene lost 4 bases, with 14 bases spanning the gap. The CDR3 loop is CACGGLATGELFF. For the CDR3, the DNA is TGTGCCTGCGGCGGTCTCGCCACCGGGGAGCTGTTTTTT.

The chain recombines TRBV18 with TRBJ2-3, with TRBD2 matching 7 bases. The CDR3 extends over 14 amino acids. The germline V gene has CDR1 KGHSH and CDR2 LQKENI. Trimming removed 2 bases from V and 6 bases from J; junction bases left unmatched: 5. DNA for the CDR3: TGTGCCAGCTCACCAAGGGACTATGCTGATACGCAGTATTTT. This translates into CASSPRDYADTQYF.

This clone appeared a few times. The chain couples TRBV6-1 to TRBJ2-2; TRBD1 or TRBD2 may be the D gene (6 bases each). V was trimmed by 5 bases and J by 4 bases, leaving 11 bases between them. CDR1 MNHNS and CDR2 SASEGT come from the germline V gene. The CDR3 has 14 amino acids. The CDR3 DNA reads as TGTGCCAGCAGTCTACCGGGGGCCACCGGGGAGCTGTTTTTT. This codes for CASSLPGATGELFF.

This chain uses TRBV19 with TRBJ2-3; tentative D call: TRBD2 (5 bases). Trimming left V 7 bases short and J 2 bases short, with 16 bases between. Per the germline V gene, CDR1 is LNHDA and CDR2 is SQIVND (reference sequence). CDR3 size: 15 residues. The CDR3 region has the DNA TGTGCCAGTACCGCCGGAGGTGTTGACACAGATACGCAGTATTTT. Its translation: CASTAGGVDTDTQYF.

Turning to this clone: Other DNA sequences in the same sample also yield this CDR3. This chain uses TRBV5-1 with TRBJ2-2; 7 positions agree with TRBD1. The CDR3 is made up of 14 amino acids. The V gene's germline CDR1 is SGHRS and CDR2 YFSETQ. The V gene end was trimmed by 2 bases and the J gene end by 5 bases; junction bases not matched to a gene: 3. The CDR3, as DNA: TGCGCCAGCAGCTTAGACAGGGCGACCGGGGAGCTGTTTTTT. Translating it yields CASSLDRATGELFF. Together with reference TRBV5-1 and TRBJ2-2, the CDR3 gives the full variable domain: KAGVTQTPRYLIKTRGQQVTLSCSPISGHRSVSWYQQTPGQGLQFLFEYFSETQRNKGNFPGRFSGRQFSNSRSEMNVSTLELGDSALYLCASSLDRATGELFFGEGSRLTVL.

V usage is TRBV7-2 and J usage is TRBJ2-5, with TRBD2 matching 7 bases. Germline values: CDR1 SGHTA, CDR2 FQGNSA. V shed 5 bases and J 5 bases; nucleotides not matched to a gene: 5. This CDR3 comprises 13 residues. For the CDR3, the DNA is TGTGCCAGCAGCCGGACTAGATCGGAGACCCAGTACTTC. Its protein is CASSRTRSETQYF.

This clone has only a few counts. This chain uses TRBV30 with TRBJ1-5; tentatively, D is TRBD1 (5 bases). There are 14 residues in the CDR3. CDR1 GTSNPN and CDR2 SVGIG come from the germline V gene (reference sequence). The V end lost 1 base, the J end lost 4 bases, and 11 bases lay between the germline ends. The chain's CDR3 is CAWSAQEGNQPQHF. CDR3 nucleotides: TGTGCCTGGAGTGCTCAGGAGGGGAATCAGCCCCAGCATTTT.

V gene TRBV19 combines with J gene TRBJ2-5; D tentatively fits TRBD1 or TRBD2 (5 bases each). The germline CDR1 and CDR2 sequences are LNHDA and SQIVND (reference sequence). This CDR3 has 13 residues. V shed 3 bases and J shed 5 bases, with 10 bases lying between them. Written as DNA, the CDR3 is TGTGCCAGTAGTATGGGGGTGGGGGAGACCCAGTACTTC. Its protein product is CASSMGVGETQYF.

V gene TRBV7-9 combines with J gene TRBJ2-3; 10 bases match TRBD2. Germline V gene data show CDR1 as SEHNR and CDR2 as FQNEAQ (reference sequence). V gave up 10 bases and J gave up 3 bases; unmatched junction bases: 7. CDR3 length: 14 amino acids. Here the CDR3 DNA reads TGTGCCACCGGGGCTAGCGGGGGAACAGATACGCAGTATTTT. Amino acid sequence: CATGASGGTDTQYF.

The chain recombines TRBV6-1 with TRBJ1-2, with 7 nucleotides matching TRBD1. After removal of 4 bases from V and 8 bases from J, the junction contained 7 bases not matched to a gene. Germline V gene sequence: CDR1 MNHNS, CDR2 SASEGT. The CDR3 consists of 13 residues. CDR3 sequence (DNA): TGTGCCAGCAGTGCCCGGGACAGTGGGGGCTACACCTTC. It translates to CASSARDSGGYTF.

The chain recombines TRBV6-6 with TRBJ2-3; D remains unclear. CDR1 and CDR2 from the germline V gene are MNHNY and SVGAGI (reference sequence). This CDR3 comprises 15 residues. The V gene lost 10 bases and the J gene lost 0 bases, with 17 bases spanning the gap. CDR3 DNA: TGTGCCACTGCGCTCGGGCAGTCTAGCACAGATACGCAGTATTTT. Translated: CATALGQSSTDTQYF.

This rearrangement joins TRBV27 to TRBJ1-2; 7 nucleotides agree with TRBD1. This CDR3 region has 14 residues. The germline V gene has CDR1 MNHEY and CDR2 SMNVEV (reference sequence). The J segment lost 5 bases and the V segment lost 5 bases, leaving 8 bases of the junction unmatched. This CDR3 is CASSQGGLGYGYTF. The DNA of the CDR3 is TGTGCCAGCAGTCAGGGGGGCTTGGGTTATGGCTACACCTTC.

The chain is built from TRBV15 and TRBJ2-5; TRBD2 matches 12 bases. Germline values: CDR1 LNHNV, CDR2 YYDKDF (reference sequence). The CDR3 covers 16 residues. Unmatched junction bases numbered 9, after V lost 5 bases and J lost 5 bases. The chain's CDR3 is CATSGRLAGAHETQYF. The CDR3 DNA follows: TGTGCCACCAGCGGGAGACTAGCGGGGGCCCACGAGACCCAGTACTTC.

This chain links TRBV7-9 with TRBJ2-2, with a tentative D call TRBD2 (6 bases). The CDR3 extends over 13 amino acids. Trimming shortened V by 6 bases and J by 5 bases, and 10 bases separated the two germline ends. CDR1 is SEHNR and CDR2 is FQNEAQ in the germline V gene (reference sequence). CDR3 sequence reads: CASRLAETGELFF. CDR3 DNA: TGTGCCAGCAGACTAGCTGAGACCGGGGAGCTGTTTTTT.

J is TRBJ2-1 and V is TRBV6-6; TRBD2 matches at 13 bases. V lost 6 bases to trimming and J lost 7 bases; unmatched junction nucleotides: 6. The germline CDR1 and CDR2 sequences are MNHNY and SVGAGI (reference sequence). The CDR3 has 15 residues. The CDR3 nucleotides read TGTGCCAGCAGATCTCAGGGACTAGCGGGAAATGAGCAGTTCTTC. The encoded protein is CASRSQGLAGNEQFF.

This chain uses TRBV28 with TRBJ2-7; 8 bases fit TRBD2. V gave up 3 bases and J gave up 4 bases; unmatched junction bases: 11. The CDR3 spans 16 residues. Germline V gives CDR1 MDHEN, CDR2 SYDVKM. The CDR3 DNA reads TGTGCCAGCAGTTTGCCCGACGGGGGGGGGAGGTACGAGCAGTACTTC. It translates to CASSLPDGGGRYEQYF. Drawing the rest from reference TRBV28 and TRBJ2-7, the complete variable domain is DVKVTQSSRYLVKRTGEKVFLECVQDMDHENMFWYRQDPGLGLRLIYFSYDVKMKEKGDIPEGYSVSREKKERFSLILESASTNQTSMYLCASSLPDGGGRYEQYFGPGTRLTVT.

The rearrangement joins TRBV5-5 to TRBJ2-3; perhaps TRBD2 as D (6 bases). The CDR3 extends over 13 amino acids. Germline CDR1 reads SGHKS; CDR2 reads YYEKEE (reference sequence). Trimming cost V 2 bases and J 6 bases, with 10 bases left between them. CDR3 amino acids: CASSFTRGDTQYF. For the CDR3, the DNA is TGTGCCAGCAGCTTCACCCGGGGGGATACGCAGTATTTT.

Written as DNA, the CDR3 is TGTGCCAGCGCACGGGTGGCAGCCGTCACCGGGGAGCTGTTTTTT. It is translated as CASARVAAVTGELFF. The rearrangement links TRBV2 to TRBJ2-2; D gene uncertain. CDR3 length: 15 amino acids. Germline V gene lookup returns CDR1 SNHLY and CDR2 FYNNEI. Trimming shortened V by 8 bases and J by 4 bases, and 17 bases separated the two germline ends.

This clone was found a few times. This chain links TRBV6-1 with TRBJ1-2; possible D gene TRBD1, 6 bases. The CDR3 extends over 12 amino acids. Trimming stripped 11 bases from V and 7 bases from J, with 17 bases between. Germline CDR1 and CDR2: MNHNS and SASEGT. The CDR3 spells CASGEGGSGYTF. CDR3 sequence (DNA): TGTGCCTCCGGGGAGGGGGGCTCTGGCTACACCTTC.

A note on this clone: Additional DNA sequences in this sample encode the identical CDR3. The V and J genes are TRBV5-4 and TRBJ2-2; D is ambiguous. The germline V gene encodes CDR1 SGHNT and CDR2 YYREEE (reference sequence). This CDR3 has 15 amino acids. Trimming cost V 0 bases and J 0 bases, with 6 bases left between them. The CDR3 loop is CASSLGRPNTGELFF. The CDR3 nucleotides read TGTGCCAGCAGCTTGGGCCGACCGAACACCGGGGAGCTGTTTTTT.

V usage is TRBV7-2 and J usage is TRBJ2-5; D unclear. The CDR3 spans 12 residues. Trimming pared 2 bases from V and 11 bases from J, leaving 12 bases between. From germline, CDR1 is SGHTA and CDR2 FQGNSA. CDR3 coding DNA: TGTGCCAGCAGCTTAACGATTAGCCCTCAGTACTTC. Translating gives CASSLTISPQYF. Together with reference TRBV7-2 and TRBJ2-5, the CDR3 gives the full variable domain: GAGVSQSPSNKVTEKGKDVELRCDPISGHTALYWYRQSLGQGLEFLIYFQGNSAPDKSGLPSDRFSAERTGGSVSTLTIQRTQQEDSAVYLCASSLTISPQYFGPGTRLLVL.

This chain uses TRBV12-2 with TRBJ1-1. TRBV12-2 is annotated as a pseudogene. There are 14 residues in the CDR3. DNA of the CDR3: TGTGCAAGTCGCCACCTGGGGGGGGGTGCTGAAGCTTTCTTT. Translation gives CASRHLGGGAEAFF.

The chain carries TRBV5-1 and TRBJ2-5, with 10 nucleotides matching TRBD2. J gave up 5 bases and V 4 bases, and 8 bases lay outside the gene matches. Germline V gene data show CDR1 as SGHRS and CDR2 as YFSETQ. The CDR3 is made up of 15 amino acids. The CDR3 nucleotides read TGCGCCAGCAGCGGTCTAGCGGGAGTTCTGGAGACCCAGTACTTC. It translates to CASSGLAGVLETQYF.

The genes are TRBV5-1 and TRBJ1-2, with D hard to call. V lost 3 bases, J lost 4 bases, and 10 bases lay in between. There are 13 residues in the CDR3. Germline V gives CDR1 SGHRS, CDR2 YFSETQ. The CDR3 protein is CASSYDYSYGYTF. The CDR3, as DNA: TGCGCCAGCAGCTACGATTATAGCTATGGCTACACCTTC.

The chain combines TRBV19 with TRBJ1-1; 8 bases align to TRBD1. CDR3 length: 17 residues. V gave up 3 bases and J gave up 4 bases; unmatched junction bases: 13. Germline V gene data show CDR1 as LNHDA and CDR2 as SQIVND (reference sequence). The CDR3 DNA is TGTGCCAGTAGTATGGGGCCATTCCAGGGGGCTTCCACTGAAGCTTTCTTT. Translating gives CASSMGPFQGASTEAFF.